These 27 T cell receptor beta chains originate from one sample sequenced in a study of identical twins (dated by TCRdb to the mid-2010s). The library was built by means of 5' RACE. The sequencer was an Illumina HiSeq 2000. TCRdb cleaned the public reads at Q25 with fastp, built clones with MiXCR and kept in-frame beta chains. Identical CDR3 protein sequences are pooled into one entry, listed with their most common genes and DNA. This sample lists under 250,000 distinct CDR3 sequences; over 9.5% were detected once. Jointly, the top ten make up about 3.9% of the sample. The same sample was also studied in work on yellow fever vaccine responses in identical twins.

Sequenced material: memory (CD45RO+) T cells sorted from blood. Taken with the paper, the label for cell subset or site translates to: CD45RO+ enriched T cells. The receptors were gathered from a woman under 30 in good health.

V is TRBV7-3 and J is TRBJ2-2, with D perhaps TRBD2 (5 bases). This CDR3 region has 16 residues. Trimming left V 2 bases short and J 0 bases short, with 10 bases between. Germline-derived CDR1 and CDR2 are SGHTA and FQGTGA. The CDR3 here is CASSLESGTNTGELFF. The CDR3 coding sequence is TGTGCCAGCAGCTTAGAAAGCGGAACGAACACCGGGGAGCTGTTTTTT.

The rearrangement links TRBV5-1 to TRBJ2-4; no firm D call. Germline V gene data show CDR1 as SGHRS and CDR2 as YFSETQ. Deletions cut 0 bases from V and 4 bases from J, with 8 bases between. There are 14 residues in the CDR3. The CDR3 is CASSLDTLKNIQYF. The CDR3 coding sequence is TGCGCCAGCAGCTTGGATACCCTGAAAAACATTCAGTACTTC.

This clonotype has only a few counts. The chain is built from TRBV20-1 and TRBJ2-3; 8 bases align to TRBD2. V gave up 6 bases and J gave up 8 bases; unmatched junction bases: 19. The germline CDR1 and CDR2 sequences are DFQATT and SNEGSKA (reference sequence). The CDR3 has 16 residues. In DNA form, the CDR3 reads TGCAGTGCCCCAGGAGTAGGGACTAGGTATTTAGCTACGCAGTATTTT. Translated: CSAPGVGTRYLATQYF.

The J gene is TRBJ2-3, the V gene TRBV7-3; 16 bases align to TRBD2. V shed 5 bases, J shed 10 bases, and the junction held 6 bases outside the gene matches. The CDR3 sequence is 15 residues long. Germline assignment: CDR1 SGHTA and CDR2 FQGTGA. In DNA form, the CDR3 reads TGTGCCAGCAGCCCAGGGACTAGCGGGGGGGCTCCGCAGTATTTT. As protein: CASSPGTSGGAPQYF.

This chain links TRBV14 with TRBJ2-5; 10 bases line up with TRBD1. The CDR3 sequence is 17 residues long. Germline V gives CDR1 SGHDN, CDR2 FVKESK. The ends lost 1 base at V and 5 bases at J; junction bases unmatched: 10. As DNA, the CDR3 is TGTGCCAGCAGCCAAGCAAGACAAAGACAGGGGGCGGAGACCCAGTACTTC. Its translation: CASSQARQRQGAETQYF.

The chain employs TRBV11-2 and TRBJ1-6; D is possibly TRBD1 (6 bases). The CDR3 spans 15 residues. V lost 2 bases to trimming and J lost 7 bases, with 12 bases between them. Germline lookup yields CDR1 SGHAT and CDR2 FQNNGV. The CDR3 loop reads CASSLQGRLNSPLHF. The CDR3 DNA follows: TGTGCCAGCAGCTTACAGGGGAGGCTAAATTCACCCCTCCACTTT.

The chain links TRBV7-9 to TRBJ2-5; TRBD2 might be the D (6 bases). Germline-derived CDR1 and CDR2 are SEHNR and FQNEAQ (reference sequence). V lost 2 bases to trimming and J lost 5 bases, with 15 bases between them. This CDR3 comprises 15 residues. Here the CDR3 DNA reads TGTGCCAGCAGCTTATATCGGACTATGGGGGAGACCCAGTACTTC. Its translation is CASSLYRTMGETQYF.

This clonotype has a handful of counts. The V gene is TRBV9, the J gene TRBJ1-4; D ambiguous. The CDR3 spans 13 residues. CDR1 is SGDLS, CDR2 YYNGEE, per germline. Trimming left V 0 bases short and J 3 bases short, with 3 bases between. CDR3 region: CASSVGPNEKLFF. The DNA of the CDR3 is TGTGCCAGCAGCGTAGGACCTAATGAAAAACTGTTTTTT. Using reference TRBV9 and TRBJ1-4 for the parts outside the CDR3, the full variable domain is DSGVTQTPKHLITATGQRVTLRCSPRSGDLSVYWYQQSLDQGLQFLIQYYNGEERAKGNILERFSAQQFPDLHSELNLSSLELGDSALYFCASSVGPNEKLFFGSGTQLSVL.

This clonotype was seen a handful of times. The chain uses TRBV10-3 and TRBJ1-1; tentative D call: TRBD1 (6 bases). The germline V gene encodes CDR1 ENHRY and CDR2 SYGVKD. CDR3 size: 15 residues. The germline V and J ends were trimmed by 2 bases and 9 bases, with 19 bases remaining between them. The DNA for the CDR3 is TGTGCCATCAGTGAGAGGTTTGGGGGCGAACAAAAAGCTTTCTTT. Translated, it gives CAISERFGGEQKAFF.

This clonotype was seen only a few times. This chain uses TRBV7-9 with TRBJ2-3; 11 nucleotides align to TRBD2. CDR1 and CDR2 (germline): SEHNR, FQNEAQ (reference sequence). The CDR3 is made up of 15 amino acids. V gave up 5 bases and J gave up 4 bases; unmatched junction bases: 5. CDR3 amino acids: CASSQTSGSADTQYF. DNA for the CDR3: TGTGCCAGCAGCCAAACTAGCGGGAGTGCAGATACGCAGTATTTT.

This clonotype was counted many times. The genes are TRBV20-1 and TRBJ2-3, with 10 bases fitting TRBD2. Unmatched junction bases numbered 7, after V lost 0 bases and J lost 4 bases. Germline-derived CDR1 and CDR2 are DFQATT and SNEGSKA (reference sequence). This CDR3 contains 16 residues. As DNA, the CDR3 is TGCAGTGCTAGAGATAGGCTAGCGGGAGATGCAGATACGCAGTATTTT. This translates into CSARDRLAGDADTQYF.

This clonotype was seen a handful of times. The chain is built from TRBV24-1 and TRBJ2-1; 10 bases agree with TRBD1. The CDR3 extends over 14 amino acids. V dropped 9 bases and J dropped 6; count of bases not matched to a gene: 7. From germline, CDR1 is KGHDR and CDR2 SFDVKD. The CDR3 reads CATHKGQGFNEQFF. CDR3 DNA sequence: TGTGCCACCCATAAGGGACAGGGGTTCAATGAGCAGTTCTTC.

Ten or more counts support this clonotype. The CDR3 loop is CATSRANREVYGYTF. DNA of the CDR3: TGTGCCACCAGCAGGGCAAACAGGGAAGTTTATGGCTACACCTTC. The V call is TRBV15, the J call TRBJ1-2; D may be TRBD1 (6 bases). Trimming stripped 3 bases from V and 5 bases from J, with 16 bases between. From germline, CDR1 is LNHNV and CDR2 YYDKDF (reference sequence). This CDR3 contains 15 residues. The full variable domain, with the rest looked up from reference TRBV15 and TRBJ1-2, is DAMVIQNPRYQVTQFGKPVTLSCSQTLNHNVMYWYQQKSSQAPKLLFHYYDKDFNNEADTPDNFQSRRPNTSFCFLDIRSPGLGDTAMYLCATSRANREVYGYTFGSGTRLTVV.

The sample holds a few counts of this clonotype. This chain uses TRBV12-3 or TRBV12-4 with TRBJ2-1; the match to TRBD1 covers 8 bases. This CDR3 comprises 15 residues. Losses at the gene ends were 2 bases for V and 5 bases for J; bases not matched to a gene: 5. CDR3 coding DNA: TGTGCCAGCAGTTTAACCGGACAGGGACACAATGAGCAGTTCTTC. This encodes CASSLTGQGHNEQFF.

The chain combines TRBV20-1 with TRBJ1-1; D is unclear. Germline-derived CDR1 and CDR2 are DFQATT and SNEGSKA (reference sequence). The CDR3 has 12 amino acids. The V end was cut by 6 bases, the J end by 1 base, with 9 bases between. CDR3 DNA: TGCAGTGCCGCGGCAGGGAACACTGAAGCTTTCTTT. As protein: CSAAAGNTEAFF.

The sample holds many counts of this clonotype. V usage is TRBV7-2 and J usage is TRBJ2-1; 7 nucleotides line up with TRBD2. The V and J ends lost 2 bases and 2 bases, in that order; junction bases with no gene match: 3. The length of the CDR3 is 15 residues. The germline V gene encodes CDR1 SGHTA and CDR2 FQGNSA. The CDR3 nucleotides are TGTGCCAGCAGCTTATCTAGCGGCACCTACAATGAGCAGTTCTTC. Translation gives CASSLSSGTYNEQFF.

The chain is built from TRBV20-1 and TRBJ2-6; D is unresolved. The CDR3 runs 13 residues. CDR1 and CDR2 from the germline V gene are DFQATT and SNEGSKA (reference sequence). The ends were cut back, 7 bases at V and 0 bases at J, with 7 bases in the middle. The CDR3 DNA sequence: TGCAGTGGCCGGTTCTCTGGGGCCAACGTCCTGACTTTC. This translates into CSGRFSGANVLTF.

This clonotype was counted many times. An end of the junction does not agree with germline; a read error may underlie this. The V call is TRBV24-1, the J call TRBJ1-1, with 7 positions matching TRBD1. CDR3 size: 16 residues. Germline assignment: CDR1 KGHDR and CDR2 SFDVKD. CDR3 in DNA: TGTGCCACCAGCGATTTGGGGGAGGGGGCGATACTTGAAGCTTTCTTT. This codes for CATSDLGEGAILEAFF.

CDR3 DNA sequence: TGTGCCAGCAGTGCCGGGACAGGGGGAGACGGGGAGCTGTTTTTT. The encoded protein is CASSAGTGGDGELFF. The chain has TRBV6-4 and TRBJ2-2, with 11 bases identical to TRBD1. The trim removed 4 bases at V and 7 bases at J, leaving 5 bases unmatched. This CDR3 is 15 amino acids long. Germline V gene lookup returns CDR1 MRHNA and CDR2 SNTAGT.

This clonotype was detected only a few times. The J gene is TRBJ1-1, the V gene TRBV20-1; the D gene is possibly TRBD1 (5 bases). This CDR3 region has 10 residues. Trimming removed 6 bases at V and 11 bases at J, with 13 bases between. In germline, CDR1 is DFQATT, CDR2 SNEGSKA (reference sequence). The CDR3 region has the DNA TGCAGTGCCGAGACAGTAAAGGCTTTCTTT. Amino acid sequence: CSAETVKAFF.

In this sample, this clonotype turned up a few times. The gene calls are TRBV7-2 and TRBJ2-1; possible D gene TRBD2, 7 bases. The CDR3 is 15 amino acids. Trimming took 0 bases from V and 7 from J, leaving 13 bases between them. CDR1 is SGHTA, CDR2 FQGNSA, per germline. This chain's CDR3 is CASSLAAGASNEQFF. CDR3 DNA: TGTGCCAGCAGCTTAGCTGCGGGGGCTAGTAATGAGCAGTTCTTC.

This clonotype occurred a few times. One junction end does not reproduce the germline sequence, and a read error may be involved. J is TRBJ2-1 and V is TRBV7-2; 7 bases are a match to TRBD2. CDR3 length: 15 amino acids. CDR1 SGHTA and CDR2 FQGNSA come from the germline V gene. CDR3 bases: TGTGCCAGCAGCAGGACTAGTTACTCCAACAATGAGCAGTTCTTC. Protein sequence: CASSRTSYSNNEQFF.

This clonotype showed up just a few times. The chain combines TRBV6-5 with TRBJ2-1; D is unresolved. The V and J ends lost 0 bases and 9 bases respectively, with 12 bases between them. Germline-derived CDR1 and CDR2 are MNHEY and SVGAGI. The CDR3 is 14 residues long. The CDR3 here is CASSYSQLAIEQFF. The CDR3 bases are TGTGCCAGCAGTTACTCCCAGTTGGCGATTGAGCAGTTCTTC.

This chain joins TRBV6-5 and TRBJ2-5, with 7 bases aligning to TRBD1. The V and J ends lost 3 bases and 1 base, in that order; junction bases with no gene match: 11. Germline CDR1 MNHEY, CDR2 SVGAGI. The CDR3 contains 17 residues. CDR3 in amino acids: CASSYSTQGWVQETQYF. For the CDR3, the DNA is TGTGCCAGCAGTTATTCAACACAGGGGTGGGTCCAAGAGACCCAGTACTTC.

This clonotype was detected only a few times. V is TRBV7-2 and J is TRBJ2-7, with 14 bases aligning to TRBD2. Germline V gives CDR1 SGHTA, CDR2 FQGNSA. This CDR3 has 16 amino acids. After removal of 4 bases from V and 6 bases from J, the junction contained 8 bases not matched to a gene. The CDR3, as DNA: TGTGCCAGCAGCTCAGCCCCGACTAGCGGGGGGGTCGAGCAGTACTTC. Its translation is CASSSAPTSGGVEQYF.

CDR3 residues: CAISDLTGGAHGYTF. CDR3 in DNA: TGTGCCATCAGTGATCTTACGGGGGGCGCGCATGGCTACACCTTC. The chain carries TRBV10-3 and TRBJ1-2, with D possibly TRBD1 on 6 matching bases. V dropped 3 bases and J dropped 6 bases, with 17 bases sitting between them. CDR3 size: 15 residues. CDR1 is ENHRY, CDR2 SYGVKD, per germline.

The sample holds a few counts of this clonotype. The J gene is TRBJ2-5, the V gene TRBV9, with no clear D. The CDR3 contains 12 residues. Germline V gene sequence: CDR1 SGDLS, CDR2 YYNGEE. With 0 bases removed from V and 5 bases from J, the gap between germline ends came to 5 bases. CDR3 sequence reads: CASSVDFETQYF. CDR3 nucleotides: TGTGCCAGCAGCGTAGATTTCGAGACCCAGTACTTC.